This TCR beta chain came from a study of blood T cell repertoires in COVID-19. Here immunoSEQ multiplex PCR was the method, and the copy in TCRdb shows in-frame clones only, minus some. Counted here are 450,000 or so clones, roughly 87% occurring once; the ten biggest clones make up about 0.6%. The sample comprised PBMCs or T cells enriched from blood (not recorded which). This sequence originates from a man between 18 and 29 years old who had recovered from COVID-19.

The CDR3 reads CASSAVEGWDKNIQYF. DNA for the CDR3: TGTGCCAGTAGTGCCGTGGAGGGGTGGGACAAAAACATTCAGTACTTC. This chain uses TRBV19 with TRBJ2-4; D might be TRBD2 (6 bases). Deletions cut 5 bases from V and 3 bases from J, with 17 bases between. In germline, CDR1 is LNHDA, CDR2 SQIVND (reference sequence). The CDR3 is 16 amino acids.